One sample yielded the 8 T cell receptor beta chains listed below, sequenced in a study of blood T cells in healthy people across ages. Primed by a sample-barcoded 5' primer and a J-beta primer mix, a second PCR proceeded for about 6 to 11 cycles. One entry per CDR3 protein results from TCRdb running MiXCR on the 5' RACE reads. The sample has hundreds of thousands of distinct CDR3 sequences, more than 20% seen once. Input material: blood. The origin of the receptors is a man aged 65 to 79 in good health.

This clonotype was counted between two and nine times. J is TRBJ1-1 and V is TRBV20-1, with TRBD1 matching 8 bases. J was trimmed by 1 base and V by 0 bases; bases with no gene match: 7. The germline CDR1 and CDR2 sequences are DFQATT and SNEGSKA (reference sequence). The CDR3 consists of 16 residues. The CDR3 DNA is TGCAGTGCTAGAGATGCAGGACAGGGACCGAACACTGAAGCTTTCTTT. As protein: CSARDAGQGPNTEAFF.

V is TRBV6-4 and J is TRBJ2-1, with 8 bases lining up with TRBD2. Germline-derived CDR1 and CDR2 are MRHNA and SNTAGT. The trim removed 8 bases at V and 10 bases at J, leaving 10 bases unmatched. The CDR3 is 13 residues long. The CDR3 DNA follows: TGTGCCAGCTGTGGGGCTAGCGGGTACGAGCAGTTCTTC. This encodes CASCGASGYEQFF.

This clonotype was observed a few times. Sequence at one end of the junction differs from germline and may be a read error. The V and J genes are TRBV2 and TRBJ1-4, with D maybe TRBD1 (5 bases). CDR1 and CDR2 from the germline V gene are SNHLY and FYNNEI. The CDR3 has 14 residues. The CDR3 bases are TGTGCCAGCAGTGTGACAGTACCTAATGAAAAACTGTTCTTT. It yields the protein CASSVTVPNEKLFF.

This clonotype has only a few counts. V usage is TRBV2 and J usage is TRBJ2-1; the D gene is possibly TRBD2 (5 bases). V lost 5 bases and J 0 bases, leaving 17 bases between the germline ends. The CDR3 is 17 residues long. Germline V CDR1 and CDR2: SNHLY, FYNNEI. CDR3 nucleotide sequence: TGTGCCAGCAGTTCCCAAGGGCGGGCCCTCTCCTACAATGAGCAGTTCTTC. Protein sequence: CASSSQGRALSYNEQFF. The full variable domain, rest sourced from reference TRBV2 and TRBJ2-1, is EPEVTQTPSHQVTQMGQEVILRCVPISNHLYFYWYRQILGQKVEFLVSFYNNEISEKSEIFDDQFSVERPDGSNFTLKIRSTKLEDSAMYFCASSSQGRALSYNEQFFGPGTRLTVL.

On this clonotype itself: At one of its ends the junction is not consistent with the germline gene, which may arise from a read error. The CDR3 protein is CASTQGGHEQFF. The CDR3 DNA follows: TGTGCTAGCACCCAAGGGGGCCATGAGCAGTTCTTC. V is TRBV7-7 and J is TRBJ2-1, with 7 bases lining up with TRBD1. The CDR3 sequence is 12 residues long. CDR1 is SSHAT and CDR2 is FNYEAQ in the germline V gene (reference sequence).

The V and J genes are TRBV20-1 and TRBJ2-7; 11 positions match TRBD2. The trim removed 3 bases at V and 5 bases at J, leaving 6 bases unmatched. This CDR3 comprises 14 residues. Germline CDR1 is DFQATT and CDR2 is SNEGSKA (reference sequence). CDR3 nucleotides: TGCAGTGCTAGCCTTAGCGGGGGGGCCCACGAGCAGTACTTC. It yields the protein CSASLSGGAHEQYF.

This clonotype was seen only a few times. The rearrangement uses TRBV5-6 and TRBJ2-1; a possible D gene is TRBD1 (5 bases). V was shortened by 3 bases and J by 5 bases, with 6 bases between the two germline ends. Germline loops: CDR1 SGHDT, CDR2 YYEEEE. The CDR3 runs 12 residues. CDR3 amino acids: CASSWGHNEQFF. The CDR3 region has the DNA TGTGCCAGCAGCTGGGGCCACAATGAGCAGTTCTTC.

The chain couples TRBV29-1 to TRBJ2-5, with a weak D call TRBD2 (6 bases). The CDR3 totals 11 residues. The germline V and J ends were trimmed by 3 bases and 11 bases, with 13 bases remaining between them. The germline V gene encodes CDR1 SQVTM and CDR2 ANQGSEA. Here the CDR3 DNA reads TGCAGCGTTGATAGCGGTGGGGAGCAGTACTTC. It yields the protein CSVDSGGEQYF.